This paragraph covers one TCR beta chain sequence. Its antigen is currently unknown. Method: immunoSEQ multiplex PCR; TCRdb's copy keeps in-frame clones and lacks some. This table holds about 100,000 clones, approximately 90% found once. The CDR3 has 16 amino acids. V shed 1 base and J shed 6 bases, with 16 bases lying between them. Germline V gene sequence: CDR1 SGHVS, CDR2 FNYEAQ. At cycle 4 day 1, cycle 7 day 1, and baseline, blood was sampled. The sample belongs to a study of OX40 agonist ivuxolimab in advanced cancers. Study conclusions and caveats: Researchers report that CD8+ T cells had, on average, more expanded clones than CD4+.

This specimen consisted of CD4+ or CD8+ T cells sorted from blood, obtained in a trial of the OX40 agonist ivuxolimab. V and J are TRBV7-6 and TRBJ2-1; D is unclear. The TCR was taken from an adult with an advanced solid tumor such as melanoma, head and neck, liver or kidney cancer. CDR3 sequence reads: CASSLVDAGSGNEQFF. The CDR3 DNA sequence: TGTGCCAGCAGCTTAGTTGACGCTGGTTCCGGCAATGAGCAGTTCTTC.